This is a list of T cell receptor beta chains from one sample in a study of shared clonotypes between healthy human individuals. Sequencing was performed with immunoSEQ multiplex PCR; in TCRdb, only in-frame clones are kept and a portion is missing. The sample lists some 2,000,000 clones, over 85% occurring once. The sequenced material came from naive CD8+ T cells sorted from blood. Receptors were obtained from a man aged 18-30 years in good health. CDR3s include the opening cysteine and the closing phenylalanine or tryptophan. A D gene is named only where the DNA matches it firmly.

D,V,CDR3
NA,TRBV12-5,CASVMTGDNTGELFF
NA,TRBV5-1,CASSSGQRGPLYNEQFF
NA,TRBV10-2,CASSTNLGWGSTDTQYF
NA,TRBV9,CASSVGGHLQETQYF
TRBD1,TRBV10-3,CAVLTEWTGINTGELFF
TRBD2,TRBV7-8,CASSATSGSSETQYF
NA,TRBV2,CASMEESSYNSPLHF
TRBD2,TRBV5-4,CASSETGGDTQYF
NA,TRBV9,CASSVVGHGVDGYTF
NA,TRBV20-1,CSAPRETEAFF
NA,TRBV5-1,CASSLALSLSRSTEAFF
TRBD2,TRBV5-1,CASSLHLSGRADSGELFF
TRBD2,TRBV18,CASSPRRLAGSTDTQYF
TRBD1,TRBV18,CASLGTGDPWGRNIQYF
NA,TRBV6-1,CASSYGFEQFF
TRBD1,TRBV9,CASSAEWDREGTEAFF
NA,TRBV30,CAWSGYGVADEQFF
NA,TRBV19,CASSIGSADLRGYTF
TRBD1,TRBV27,CASSLPDRVYEQYF
NA,TRBV7-9,CASSSWNQPQHF
NA,TRBV7-6,CATCTRNSQETQYF
NA,TRBV27,CASSLGHGYEQYF
TRBD1,TRBV28,CASSLPTGTGIEDTQYF
NA,TRBV14,CASSQAGGGTQYF
NA,TRBV5-1,CASSLIGGLYNEQFF
NA,TRBV6-6,CASGALSYEQYF
NA,TRBV5-1,CASSLRGAYQETQYF
NA,TRBV7-2,CASSLFDRLGEKLFF
TRBD1,TRBV5-1,CASSLVGTENGYTF
TRBD1,TRBV30,CASPGTGNTEAFF
NA,TRBV6-5,CASSLNLRGEDGYTF
NA,TRBV28,CASSLGDTQYF
NA,TRBV6-5,CASSPSLNTEAFF
TRBD2,TRBV29-1,CSVRTRISEETQYF
NA,TRBV10-3,CAIRIQGSGFYEQYF
NA,TRBV6-1,CASGTGWDYEQYF
TRBD2,TRBV7-9,CASSLVWLAGDNEQFF
TRBD2,TRBV7-9,CASSLEGLAAYEQYF
TRBD1,TRBV13,CASSITQGNYGYTF
NA,TRBV7-2,CASSLEPLGEQYF
NA,TRBV27,CASSLKGTSYEQYF
NA,TRBV5-1,CASSLSGSSYNEQFF
NA,TRBV5-4,CASSLGVTEQYF
NA,TRBV19,CASIDSYTGELFF
NA,TRBV29-1,CSVRVGGSESPLHF
TRBD2,TRBV5-1,CASSRLADDYEQYF
TRBD1,TRBV7-8,CASSLPTGGFYNEQFF
TRBD1,TRBV9,CASSVGGQGANEQYF
NA,TRBV2,CASSDVAADEYF